This entry concerns a single T cell receptor (beta chain). Its antigen is still unknown. This record comes from a study of T-cell reconstitution after alpha-beta-depleted transplantation in children. V dropped 6 bases and J dropped 6 bases, with 12 bases sitting between them. Germline V gene sequence: CDR1 MNHNY, CDR2 SVGAGI (reference sequence). The CDR3 has 13 residues. TCRbeta library preparation incorporated unique molecular identifiers. TCRdb ran MiXCR on the PCR reads and lists one entry per CDR3 protein. Of 700,000 or so distinct CDR3 sequences in the sample, around 12% are singletons; the top ten hold around 0.8%. Regarding the study as a whole: T-cell counts and diversity were attributed mostly to newly produced T cells one year after transplant.

The specimen comprised PBMCs, sampled before TCRalphabeta/CD19-depleted stem cell transplant. The sequence was collected from a girl aged 2 to 9 with congenital amegakaryocytic thrombocytopenia, due to receive a stem cell transplant. This sequence joins TRBV6-6 and TRBJ2-4; D assignment may be TRBD1 or TRBD2 (5 bases each). CDR3 residues: CASSPRDRNIQYF. CDR3 nucleotide sequence: TGTGCCAGCAGCCCCAGGGACCGAAACATTCAGTACTTC.